The count of the clone carrying this T cell receptor (beta chain) is one. The target antigen is unknown. The method was immunoSEQ multiplex PCR; TCRdb's version includes in-frame clones alone and lacks a portion of them. Among about 64,000 clones, approximately 78% were seen once, and the ten largest hold roughly 2%. The CDR3 is made up of 13 amino acids. V lost 4 bases and J 3 bases, leaving 9 bases between the germline ends. Germline-derived CDR1 and CDR2 are LGHNT and FRNRAP. Sequencing was preceded by expansion of antigen-specific CD4+ T cells with viral peptide pools in the ViraFEST assay. Subsequent to less than 13 days of culture, CD4+ T cells were isolated. Each participant received a vaccine that was either BNT162b2 or mRNA-1273, given as two doses. The sample belongs to a study of vaccination effects on CD4 cells after COVID-19.

Sequencing was performed on CD4+ T cells from PBMCs cultured with HCoV-OC43 spike peptides, taken after COVID-19 vaccination. Documented subset: HCoV-OC43 spike overlapping peptide pool stimulation. The chain combines TRBV12-5 with TRBJ1-1; D might be TRBD1 (6 bases). This sequence was found in a human donor who received a COVID-19 vaccine. The CDR3 sequence is CASGSRGHTEAFF. The DNA of the CDR3 is TGTGCTAGTGGTTCCCGGGGGCACACTGAAGCTTTCTTT.